This T cell receptor (beta chain) was identified during a study of blood T cell repertoires in COVID-19. Study overall: COVID-19 samples from acute and convalescent phases originated in the United States, Italy and Spain. PBMCs, B-cell-depleted T cells, or T cells provided the cDNA or gDNA that made up the material.

CDR1 is LGHDT, CDR2 YNNKEL, per germline (reference sequence). CDR3 length: 14 amino acids. V gave up 6 bases and J gave up 6 bases; unmatched junction bases: 6. The authors' processing: Amplification of reference gene primers was used by the study to estimate nucleated cell counts. Sequencing was performed with immunoSEQ multiplex PCR; in TCRdb, only in-frame clones are kept and a portion is missing. The DNA was the basis for D and trimming; V, J and clone size are from that table. The sample consists of about 120,000 clones, 85% of them appearing once. This sequence joins TRBV3-1 (or the pseudogene TRBV3-2) and TRBJ1-1, with TRBD1 matching 11 bases. This clonotype was sampled from a woman of 80 years or more with acute or convalescent COVID-19. Sequenced sample: peripheral blood. For the CDR3, the DNA is TGTGCCAGCAGACACGGACAGGGGGCGGCTGAAGCTTTCTTT. Amino acids: CASRHGQGAAEAFF.